Here is one TCR beta chain with its context. This specimen belongs to a study of blood T cell repertoires in COVID-19. The data were produced by immunoSEQ multiplex PCR, yet TCRdb's version contains in-frame clones alone and is incomplete. Here the sample spans under 400,000 clones, around 90% being singletons. The CDR3 spans 14 residues. The J segment lost 8 bases and the V segment lost 6 bases, leaving 12 bases of the junction unmatched. Germline values: CDR1 MDHEN, CDR2 SYDVKM. This TCR was sampled from a man younger than 35 with active or convalescent COVID-19. Sequencing was done on a sample of peripheral blood. The chain is built from TRBV28 and TRBJ1-2, with 7 bases identical to TRBD1. The CDR3 spells CASRPGQSPLGYTF. The DNA for the CDR3 is TGTGCCAGCAGACCGGGACAGTCACCCCTGGGCTACACCTTC.